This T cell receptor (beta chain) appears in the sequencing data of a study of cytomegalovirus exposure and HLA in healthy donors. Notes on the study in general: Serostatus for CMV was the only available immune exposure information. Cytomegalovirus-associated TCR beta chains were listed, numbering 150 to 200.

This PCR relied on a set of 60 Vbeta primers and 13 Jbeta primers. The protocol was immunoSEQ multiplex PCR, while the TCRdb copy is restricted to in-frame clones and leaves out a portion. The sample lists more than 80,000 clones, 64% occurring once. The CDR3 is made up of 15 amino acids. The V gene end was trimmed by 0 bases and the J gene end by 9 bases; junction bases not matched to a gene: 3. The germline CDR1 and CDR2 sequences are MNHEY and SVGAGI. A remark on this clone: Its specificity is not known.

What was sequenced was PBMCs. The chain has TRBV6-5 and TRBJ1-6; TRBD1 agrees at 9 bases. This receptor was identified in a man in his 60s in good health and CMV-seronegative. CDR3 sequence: CASSYSRTGASPLHF. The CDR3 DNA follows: TGTGCCAGCAGTTACTCCAGGACAGGGGCTTCACCCCTCCACTTT.